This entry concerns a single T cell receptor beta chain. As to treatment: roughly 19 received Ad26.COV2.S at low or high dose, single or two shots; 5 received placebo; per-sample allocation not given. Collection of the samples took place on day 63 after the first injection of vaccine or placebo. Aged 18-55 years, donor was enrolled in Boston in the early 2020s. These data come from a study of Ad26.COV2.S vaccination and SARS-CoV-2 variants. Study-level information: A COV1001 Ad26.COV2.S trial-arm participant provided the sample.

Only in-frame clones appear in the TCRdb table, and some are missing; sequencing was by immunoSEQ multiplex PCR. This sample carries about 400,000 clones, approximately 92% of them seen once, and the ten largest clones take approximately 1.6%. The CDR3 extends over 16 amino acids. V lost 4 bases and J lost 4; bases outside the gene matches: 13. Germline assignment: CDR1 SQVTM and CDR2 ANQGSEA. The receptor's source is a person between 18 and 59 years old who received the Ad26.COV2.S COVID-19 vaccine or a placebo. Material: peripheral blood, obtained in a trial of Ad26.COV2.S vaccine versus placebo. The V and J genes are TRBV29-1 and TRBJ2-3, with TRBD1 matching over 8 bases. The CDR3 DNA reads TGCAGCGTTGGGTCGGACAGGGATCTTAGGGCAGATACGCAGTATTTT. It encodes CSVGSDRDLRADTQYF.